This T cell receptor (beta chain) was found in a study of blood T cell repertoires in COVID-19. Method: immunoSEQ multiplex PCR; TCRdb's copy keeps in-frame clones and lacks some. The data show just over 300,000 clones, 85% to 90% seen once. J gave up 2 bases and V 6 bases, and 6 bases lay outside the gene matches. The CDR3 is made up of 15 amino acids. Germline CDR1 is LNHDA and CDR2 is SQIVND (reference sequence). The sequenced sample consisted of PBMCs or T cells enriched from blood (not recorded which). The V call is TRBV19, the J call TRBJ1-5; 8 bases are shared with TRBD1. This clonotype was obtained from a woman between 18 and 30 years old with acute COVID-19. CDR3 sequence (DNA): TGTGCCAGTAGCGAAGACAGGGGCGGCAATCAGCCCCAGCATTTT. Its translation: CASSEDRGGNQPQHF.